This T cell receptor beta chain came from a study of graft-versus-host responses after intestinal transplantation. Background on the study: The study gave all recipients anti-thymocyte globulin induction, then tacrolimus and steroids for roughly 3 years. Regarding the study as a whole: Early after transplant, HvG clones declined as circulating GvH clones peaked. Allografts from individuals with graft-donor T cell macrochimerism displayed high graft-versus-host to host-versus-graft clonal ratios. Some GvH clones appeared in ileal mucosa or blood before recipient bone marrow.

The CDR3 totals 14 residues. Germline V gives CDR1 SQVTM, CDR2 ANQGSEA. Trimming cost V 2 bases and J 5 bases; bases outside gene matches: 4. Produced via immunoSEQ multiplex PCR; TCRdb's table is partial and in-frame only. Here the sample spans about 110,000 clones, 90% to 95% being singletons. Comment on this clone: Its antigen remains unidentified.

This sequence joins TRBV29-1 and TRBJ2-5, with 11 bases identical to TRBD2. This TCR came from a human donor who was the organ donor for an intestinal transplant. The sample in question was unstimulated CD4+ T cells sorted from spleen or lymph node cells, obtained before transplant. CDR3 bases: TGCAGCGTTGAAATAGCGGGGGGGGAGGAGACCCAGTACTTC. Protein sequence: CSVEIAGGEETQYF.